This T cell receptor (beta chain) was captured by sequencing in a study of T-cell reconstitution after alpha-beta-depleted transplantation in children. In this sample, this clonotype turned up many times. Library preparation (for TCRbeta) was performed with unique molecular identifiers. MiXCR, run by TCRdb on the PCR reads, gives a single entry per CDR3 protein. The table shows around 240,000 distinct CDR3 sequences, with 9.7% occurring only once. V was cut by 5 bases and J by 7 bases, with 14 bases left in between. This CDR3 has 13 amino acids. The sample was PBMCs from the stem cell graft donor, taken from the stem cell graft. The clonotype originates from a human donor who donated a stem cell graft to a child with SCID. This chain connects TRBV12-3 or TRBV12-4 to TRBJ1-2, with no clear D. The DNA of the CDR3 is TGTGCCAGCAGTCCAGGAATGAAGAGTGGCTACACCTTC. Translation gives CASSPGMKSGYTF.